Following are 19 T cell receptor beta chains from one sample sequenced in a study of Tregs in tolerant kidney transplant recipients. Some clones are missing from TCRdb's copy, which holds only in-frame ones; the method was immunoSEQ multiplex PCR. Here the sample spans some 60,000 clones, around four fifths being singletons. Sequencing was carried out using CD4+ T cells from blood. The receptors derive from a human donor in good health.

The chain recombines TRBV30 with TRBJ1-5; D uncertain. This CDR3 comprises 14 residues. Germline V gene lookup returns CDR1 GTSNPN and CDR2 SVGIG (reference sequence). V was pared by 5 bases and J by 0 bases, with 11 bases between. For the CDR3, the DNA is TGTGCCTGGGGTCCCCCAAATAGCAATCAGCCCCAGCATTTT. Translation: CAWGPPNSNQPQHF.

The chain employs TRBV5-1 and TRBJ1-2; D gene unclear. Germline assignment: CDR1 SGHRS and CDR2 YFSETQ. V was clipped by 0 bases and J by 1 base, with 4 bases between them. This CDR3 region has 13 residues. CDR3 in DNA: TGCGCCAGCAGCTTGGCGAGTAACTATGGCTACACCTTC. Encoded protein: CASSLASNYGYTF.

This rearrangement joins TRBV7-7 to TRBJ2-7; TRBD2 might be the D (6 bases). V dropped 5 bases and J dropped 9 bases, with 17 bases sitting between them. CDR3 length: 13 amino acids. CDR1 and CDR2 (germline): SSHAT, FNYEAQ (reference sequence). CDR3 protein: CASSPTSGTVQYF. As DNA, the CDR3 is TGTGCCAGCAGCCCCACTTCCGGGACTGTGCAGTACTTC.

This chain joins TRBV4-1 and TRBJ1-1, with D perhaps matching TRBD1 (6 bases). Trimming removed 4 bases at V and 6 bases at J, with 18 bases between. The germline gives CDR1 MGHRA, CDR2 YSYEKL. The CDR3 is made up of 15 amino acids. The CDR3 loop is CASSPTDRDTPEAFF. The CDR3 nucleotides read TGCGCCAGCAGCCCTACCGACCGGGACACCCCTGAAGCTTTCTTT.

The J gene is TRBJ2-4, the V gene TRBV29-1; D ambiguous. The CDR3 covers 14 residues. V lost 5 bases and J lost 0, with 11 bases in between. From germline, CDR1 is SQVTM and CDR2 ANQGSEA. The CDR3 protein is CSVSSRLAKNIQYF. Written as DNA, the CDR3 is TGCAGCGTTTCTAGTCGGCTAGCCAAAAACATTCAGTACTTC.

CDR3 sequence reads: CASGLGRTGGHYGYTF. The CDR3 nucleotides read TGTGCTAGTGGTTTGGGGAGGACAGGGGGCCACTATGGCTACACCTTC. The chain couples TRBV12-5 to TRBJ1-2, with 11 bases matching TRBD1. From germline, CDR1 is LGHNT and CDR2 FRNRAP. With V trimmed by 1 base and J by 3 bases, 4 bases remained unmatched. This CDR3 is 16 amino acids long.

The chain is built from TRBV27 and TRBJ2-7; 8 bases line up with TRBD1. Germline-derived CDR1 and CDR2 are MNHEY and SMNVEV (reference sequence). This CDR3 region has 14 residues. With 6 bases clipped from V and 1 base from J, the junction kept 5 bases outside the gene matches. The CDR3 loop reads CASRRTGMSYEQYF. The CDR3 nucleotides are TGTGCCAGCAGACGGACAGGGATGTCCTACGAGCAGTACTTC.

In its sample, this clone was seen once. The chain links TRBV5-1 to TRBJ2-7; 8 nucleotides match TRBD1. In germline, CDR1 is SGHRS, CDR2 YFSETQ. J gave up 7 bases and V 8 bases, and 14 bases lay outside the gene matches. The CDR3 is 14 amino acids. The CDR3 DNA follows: TGCGCCAGTAGCCGGACAGGGATAGGAGGAGAGCAGTACTTC. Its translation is CASSRTGIGGEQYF.

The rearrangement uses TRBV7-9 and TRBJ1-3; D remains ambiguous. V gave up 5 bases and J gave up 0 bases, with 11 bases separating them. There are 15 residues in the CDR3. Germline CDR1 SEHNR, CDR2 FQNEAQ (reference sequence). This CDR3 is CASSTDRSSGNTIYF. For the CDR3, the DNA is TGTGCCAGCAGCACCGACCGGAGCTCTGGAAACACCATATATTTT.

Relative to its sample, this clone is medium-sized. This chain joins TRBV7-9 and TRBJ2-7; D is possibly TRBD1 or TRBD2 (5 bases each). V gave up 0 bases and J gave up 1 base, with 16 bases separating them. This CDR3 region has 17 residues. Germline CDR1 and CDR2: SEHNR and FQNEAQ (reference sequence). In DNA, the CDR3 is TGTGCCAGCAGCTTAGCGCTGCGTGGGACCGCTTCCTACGAGCAGTACTTC. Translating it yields CASSLALRGTASYEQYF.

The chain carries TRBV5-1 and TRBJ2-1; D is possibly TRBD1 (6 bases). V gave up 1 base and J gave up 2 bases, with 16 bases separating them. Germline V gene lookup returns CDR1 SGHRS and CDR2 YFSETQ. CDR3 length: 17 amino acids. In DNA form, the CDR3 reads TGCGCCAGCAGCTTGCCCGCAGGACAGCCGACCTACAATGAGCAGTTCTTC. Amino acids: CASSLPAGQPTYNEQFF.

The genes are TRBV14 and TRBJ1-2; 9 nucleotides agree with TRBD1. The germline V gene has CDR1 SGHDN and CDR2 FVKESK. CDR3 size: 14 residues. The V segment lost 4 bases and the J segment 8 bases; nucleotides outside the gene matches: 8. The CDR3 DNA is TGTGCCAGCAGCCGCGGACAGGGGCCCGCGGGCTACACCTTC. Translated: CASSRGQGPAGYTF.

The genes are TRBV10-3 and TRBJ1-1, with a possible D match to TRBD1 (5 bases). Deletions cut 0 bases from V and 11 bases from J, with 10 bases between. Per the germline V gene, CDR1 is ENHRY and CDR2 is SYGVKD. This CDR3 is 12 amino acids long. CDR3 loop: CAISESSGGAFF. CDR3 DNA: TGTGCCATCAGTGAGTCCAGCGGGGGGGCTTTCTTT.

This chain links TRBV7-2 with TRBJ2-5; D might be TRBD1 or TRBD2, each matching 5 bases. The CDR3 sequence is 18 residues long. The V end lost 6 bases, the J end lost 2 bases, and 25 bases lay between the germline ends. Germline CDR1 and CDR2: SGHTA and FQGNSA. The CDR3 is CASSRARDRRLGQETQYF. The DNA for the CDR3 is TGTGCCAGCAGTCGAGCCCGGGACCGAAGGCTTGGGCAAGAGACCCAGTACTTC.

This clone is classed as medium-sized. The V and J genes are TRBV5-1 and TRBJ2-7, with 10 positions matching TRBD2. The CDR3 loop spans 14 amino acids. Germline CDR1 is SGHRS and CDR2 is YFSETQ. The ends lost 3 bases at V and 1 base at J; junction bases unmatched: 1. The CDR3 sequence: CASSSAGGSYEQYF. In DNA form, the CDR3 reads TGCGCCAGCAGCTCAGCGGGAGGGTCCTACGAGCAGTACTTC.

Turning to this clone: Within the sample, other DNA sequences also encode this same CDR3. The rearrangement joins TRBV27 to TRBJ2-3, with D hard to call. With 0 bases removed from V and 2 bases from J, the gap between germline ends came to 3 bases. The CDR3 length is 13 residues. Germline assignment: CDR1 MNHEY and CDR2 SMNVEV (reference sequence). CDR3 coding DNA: TGTGCCAGCAGTTTATCCTCCACAGATACGCAGTATTTT. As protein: CASSLSSTDTQYF.

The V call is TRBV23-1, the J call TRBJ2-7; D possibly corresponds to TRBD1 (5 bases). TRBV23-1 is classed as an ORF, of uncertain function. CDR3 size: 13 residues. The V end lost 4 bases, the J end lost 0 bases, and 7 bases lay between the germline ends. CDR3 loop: CASSPTASYEQYF. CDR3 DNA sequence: TGCGCCAGCAGTCCGACAGCCTCCTACGAGCAGTACTTC.

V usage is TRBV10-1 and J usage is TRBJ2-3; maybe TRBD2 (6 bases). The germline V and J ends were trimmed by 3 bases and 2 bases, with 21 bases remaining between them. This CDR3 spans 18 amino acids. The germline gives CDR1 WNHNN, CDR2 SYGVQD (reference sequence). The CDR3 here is CASSEPMVGGLFTDTQYF. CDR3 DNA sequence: TGCGCCAGCAGTGAACCCATGGTGGGGGGACTCTTCACAGATACGCAGTATTTT.

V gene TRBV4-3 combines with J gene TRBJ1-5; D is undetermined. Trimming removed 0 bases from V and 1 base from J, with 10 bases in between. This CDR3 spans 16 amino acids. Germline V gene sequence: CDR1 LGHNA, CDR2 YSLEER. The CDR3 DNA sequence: TGCGCCAGCAGCCAAGACTGGTCCGCGAGCAATCAGCCCCAGCATTTT. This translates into CASSQDWSASNQPQHF.